These T cell receptor beta chains were read from a single sample in a study of cytomegalovirus exposure and HLA in healthy donors. Profiling relied on immunoSEQ multiplex PCR, and the TCRdb table lists in-frame clones only, not all of them. The table includes under 150,000 clones, around 82% detected once. The material sequenced was PBMCs. These receptors all stem from a male donor in good health and CMV-seropositive. The CDR3 runs from the conserved cysteine through the conserved F or W. The D gene is left open where the match is weak. The size entry is marked missing in some rows and otherwise reads once, few, many or a size class.

once	TRBV4-3	TRBJ2-2	TRBD2	TGCGCCAGCAGCCGAAGAGGGACTAGCGGAGGAGGGGGGGCCGGGGAGCTGTTTTTT	CASSRRGTSGGGGAGELFF
.	TRBV11-2	TRBJ2-7	.	TGTGCCAGCAGCTTAGGGATCTTACAGGGCGGGTACGAGCAGTACTTC	CASSLGILQGGYEQYF
.	TRBV2	TRBJ2-3	TRBD2	TGTGCCAGCAGTGCGGGACTAGCGGGAGTATTTCACACAGATACGCAGTATTTT	CASSAGLAGVFHTDTQYF
.	TRBV10-3	TRBJ2-7	TRBD1	TGTGCCATCAGTGTACAGGGGGGCGAGCAGTACTTC	CAISVQGGEQYF
.	TRBV27	TRBJ1-6	TRBD1	TGTGCCAGCAGCAAATCCGGGACAGGGTTTAATTCACCCCTCCACTTT	CASSKSGTGFNSPLHF
few	TRBV20-1	TRBJ2-7	.	TGCAGTGCAAGCTACTCCTACGAGCAGTACTTC	CSASYSYEQYF
once	TRBV19	TRBJ2-5	TRBD2	TGTGCCAGTATGGGGGGGGGTTTAGCGGGAGGTACCCAGTACTTC	CASMGGGLAGGTQYF
few	TRBV28	TRBJ1-2	.	TGTGCCAGCAGTTCCAGTTTTAACTATGGCTACACCTTC	CASSSSFNYGYTF
.	TRBV4-3	TRBJ2-1	.	TGCGCCAGCAGCCAAGGGTCGGGGGACAATGAGCAGTTCTTC	CASSQGSGDNEQFF
.	TRBV4-2	TRBJ2-7	.	TGTGCCAGCAGCCAAGGGCCGGGCTACGAGCAGTACTTC	CASSQGPGYEQYF
few	TRBV6-4	TRBJ2-3	TRBD2	TGTGCCAGCAGTGAAGCGGGAGCCGGAGATACGCAGTATTTT	CASSEAGAGDTQYF
.	TRBV15	TRBJ2-7	.	TGTGCCACCAGCAGAGATGGGGCCGAGCAGTACTTC	CATSRDGAEQYF
once	TRBV27	TRBJ1-1	.	TGTGCCAGCAGGCCCTTGGGAGGGGGGCGCACTGAAGCTTTCTTT	CASRPLGGGRTEAFF
.	TRBV23-1	TRBJ1-5	.	TGCGCCAGCAGGGGACTAAGTGCCAATCAGCCCCAGCATTTT	CASRGLSANQPQHF
.	TRBV30	TRBJ2-7	TRBD1	TGTGCCTGGAGTCCGGACAGGGGCGGGCGGTACGAGCAGTACTTC	CAWSPDRGGRYEQYF
.	TRBV7-9	TRBJ1-2	.	TGTGCCAGCAGCTTAGCAGGGGGAAAGAATGGCTACACCTTC	CASSLAGGKNGYTF
.	TRBV6-1	TRBJ2-7	.	TGTGCCAGCAAGAGGGTCCGGGACGAGCAGTACTTC	CASKRVRDEQYF
few	TRBV5-1	TRBJ1-4	TRBD1	TGCGCCAGCAGCTGGACAGGCCATCCTGCAACTAATGAAAAACTGTTTTTT	CASSWTGHPATNEKLFF
.	TRBV5-4	TRBJ1-1	.	TGTGCCAGCAGCAGGGGCGGTGGGGGGACTGAAGCTTTCTTT	CASSRGGGGTEAFF
.	TRBV19	TRBJ1-6	TRBD1	TGTGCCAGTAGTAGGACGTGGGACAGCAATTCACCCCTCCACTTT	CASSRTWDSNSPLHF
.	TRBV27	TRBJ1-2	.	TGTGCCAGCAGTTTAGCCGGGGGGAGCACTACCTATGGCTACACCTTC	CASSLAGGSTTYGYTF
.	TRBV13	TRBJ2-1	.	TGTGCCACCCTGGACTCCCACTACAATGAGCAGTTCTTC	CATLDSHYNEQFF
.	TRBV5-4	TRBJ2-5	TRBD2	TGTGCCAGCAGCTCTCGACTAGCGACCCAAGAGACCCAGTACTTC	CASSSRLATQETQYF
.	TRBV4-3	TRBJ2-2	.	TGCGCCAGCAGCCAAGATCACAGGCACACCGGGGAGCTGTTTTTT	CASSQDHRHTGELFF
.	TRBV11-3	TRBJ2-5	TRBD1	TGTGCCAGCAGCCCCTACGGGACAGGGAGAGAGACCCAGTACTTC	CASSPYGTGRETQYF
.	TRBV11-3	TRBJ2-5	TRBD2	TGTGCCAGCAGCCCGGGGGGGAGGAGTGGAGAGACCCAGTACTTC	CASSPGGRSGETQYF